This TCR beta chain was obtained from a study of blood T cell repertoires in COVID-19. The CDR3 totals 13 residues. Germline V lookup: CDR1 SGHAT, CDR2 FQNNGV. The J segment lost 6 bases and the V segment lost 6 bases, leaving 7 bases of the junction unmatched. Authors' data handling: Reference gene primer amplification in the assay estimated nucleated cell counts. Assay used: immunoSEQ multiplex PCR; TCRdb lists only in-frame clones, some missing. For V, J and clone size, that table is used; D and trimming come from the DNA. The sample contains 75,000 to 90,000 clones, 80% of which appear only once. The sequenced material came from peripheral blood. This chain links TRBV11-2 with TRBJ2-7; 8 nucleotides align to TRBD2. The receptor was isolated from a woman in her thirties or forties with active or convalescent COVID-19. CDR3 sequence (DNA): TGTGCCAGCAGTCCGGGGGGGGCTCCCGAGCAGTACTTC. Translated, it gives CASSPGGAPEQYF.